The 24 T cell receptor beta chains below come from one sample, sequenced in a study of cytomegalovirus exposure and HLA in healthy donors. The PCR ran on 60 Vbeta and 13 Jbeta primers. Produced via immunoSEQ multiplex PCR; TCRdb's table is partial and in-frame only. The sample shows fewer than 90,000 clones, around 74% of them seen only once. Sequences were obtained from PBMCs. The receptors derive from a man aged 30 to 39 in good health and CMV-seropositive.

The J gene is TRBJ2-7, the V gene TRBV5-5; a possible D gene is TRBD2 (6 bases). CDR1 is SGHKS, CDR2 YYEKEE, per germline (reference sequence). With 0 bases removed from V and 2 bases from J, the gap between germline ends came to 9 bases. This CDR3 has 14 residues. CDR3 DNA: TGTGCCAGCAGCTTGGGGGCGGGGACCTACGAGCAGTACTTC. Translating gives CASSLGAGTYEQYF. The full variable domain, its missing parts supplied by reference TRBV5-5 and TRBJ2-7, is DAGVTQSPTHLIKTRGQQVTLRCSPISGHKSVSWYQQVLGQGPQFIFQYYEKEERGRGNFPDRFSARQFPNYSSELNVNALLLGDSALYLCASSLGAGTYEQYFGPGTRLTVT.

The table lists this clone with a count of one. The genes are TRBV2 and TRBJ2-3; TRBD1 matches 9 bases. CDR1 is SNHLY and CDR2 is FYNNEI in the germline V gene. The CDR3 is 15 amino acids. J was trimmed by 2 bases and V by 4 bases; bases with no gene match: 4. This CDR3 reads CASSAGQGPTDTQYF. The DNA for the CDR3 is TGTGCCAGCAGTGCGGGACAGGGCCCCACAGATACGCAGTATTTT.

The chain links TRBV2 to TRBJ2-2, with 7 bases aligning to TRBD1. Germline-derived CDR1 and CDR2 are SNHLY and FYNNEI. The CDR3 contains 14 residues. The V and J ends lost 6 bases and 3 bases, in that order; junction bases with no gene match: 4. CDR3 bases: TGTGCCAGCAGGGGACAGAGTTACACCGGGGAGCTGTTTTTT. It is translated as CASRGQSYTGELFF.

The CDR3 protein is CASSMTTGGYGYTF. CDR3 bases: TGTGCCAGTAGTATGACTACGGGGGGCTATGGCTACACCTTC. The rearrangement uses TRBV19 and TRBJ1-2; D may be TRBD1 (5 bases). Between the trimmed V and J ends, which lost 3 bases and 4 bases, there was a span of 12 bases. CDR3 length: 14 residues. The V gene's germline CDR1 is LNHDA and CDR2 SQIVND (reference sequence).

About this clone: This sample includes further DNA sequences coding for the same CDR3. CDR3 nucleotides: TGTGCCAGCAGCTTAACAGGATACGAGCAGTACTTC. Protein product: CASSLTGYEQYF. This chain links TRBV7-2 with TRBJ2-7; tentative D call: TRBD1 (5 bases). CDR3 length: 12 residues. The germline CDR1 and CDR2 sequences are SGHTA and FQGNSA. V lost 2 bases, J lost 4 bases, and 6 bases lay in between.

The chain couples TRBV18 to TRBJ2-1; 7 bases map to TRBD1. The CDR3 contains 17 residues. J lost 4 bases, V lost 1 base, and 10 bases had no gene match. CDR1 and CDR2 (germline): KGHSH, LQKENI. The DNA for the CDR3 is TGTGCCAGCTCACCACGGATGGTGGGACAGCAATACAATGAGCAGTTCTTC. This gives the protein CASSPRMVGQQYNEQFF. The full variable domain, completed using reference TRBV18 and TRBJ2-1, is NAGVMQNPRHLVRRRGQEARLRCSPMKGHSHVYWYRQLPEEGLKFMVYLQKENIIDESGMPKERFSAEFPKEGPSILRIQQVVRGDSAAYFCASSPRMVGQQYNEQFFGPGTRLTVL.

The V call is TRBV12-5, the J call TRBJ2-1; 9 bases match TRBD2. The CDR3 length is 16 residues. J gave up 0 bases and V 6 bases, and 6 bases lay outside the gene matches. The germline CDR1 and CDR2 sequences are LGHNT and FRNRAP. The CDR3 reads CASGRLAGSSYNEQFF. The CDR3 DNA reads TGTGCTAGTGGCCGTCTAGCGGGGAGCTCCTACAATGAGCAGTTCTTC.

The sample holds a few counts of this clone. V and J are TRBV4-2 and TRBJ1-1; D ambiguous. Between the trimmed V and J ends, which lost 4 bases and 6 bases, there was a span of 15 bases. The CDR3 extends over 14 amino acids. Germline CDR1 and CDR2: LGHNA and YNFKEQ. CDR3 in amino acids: CASSPPSGNPEAFF. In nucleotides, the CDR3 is TGTGCCAGCAGCCCCCCGTCCGGGAATCCTGAAGCTTTCTTT.

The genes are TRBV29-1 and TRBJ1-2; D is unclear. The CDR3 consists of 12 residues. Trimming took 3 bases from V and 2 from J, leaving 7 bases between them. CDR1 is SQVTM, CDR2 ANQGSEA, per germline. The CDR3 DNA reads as TGCAGCGTTGACCGCGGGAACTATGGCTACACCTTC. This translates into CSVDRGNYGYTF. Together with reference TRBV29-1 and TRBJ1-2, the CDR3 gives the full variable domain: SAVISQKPSRDICQRGTSLTIQCQVDSQVTMMFWYRQQPGQSLTLIATANQGSEATYESGFVIDKFPISRPNLTFSTLTVSNMSPEDSSIYLCSVDRGNYGYTFGSGTRLTVV.

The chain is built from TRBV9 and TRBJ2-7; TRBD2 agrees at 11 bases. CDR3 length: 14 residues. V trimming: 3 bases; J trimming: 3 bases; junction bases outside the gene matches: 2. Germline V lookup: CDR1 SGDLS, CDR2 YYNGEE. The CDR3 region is CASSAGTSGYEQYF. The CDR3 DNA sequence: TGTGCCAGCAGCGCAGGGACTAGCGGCTACGAGCAGTACTTC.

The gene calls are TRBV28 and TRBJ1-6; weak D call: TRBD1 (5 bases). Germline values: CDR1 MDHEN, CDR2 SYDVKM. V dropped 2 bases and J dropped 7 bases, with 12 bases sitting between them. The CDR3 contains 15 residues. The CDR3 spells CASSLQAGWNSPLHF. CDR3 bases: TGTGCCAGCAGTTTACAGGCAGGGTGGAATTCACCCCTCCACTTT.

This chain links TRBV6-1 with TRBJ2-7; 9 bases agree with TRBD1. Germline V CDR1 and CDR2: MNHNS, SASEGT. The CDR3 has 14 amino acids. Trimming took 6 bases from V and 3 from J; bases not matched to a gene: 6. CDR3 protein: CASSTTGGGYEQYF. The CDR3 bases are TGTGCCAGCAGCACGACAGGGGGAGGCTACGAGCAGTACTTC.

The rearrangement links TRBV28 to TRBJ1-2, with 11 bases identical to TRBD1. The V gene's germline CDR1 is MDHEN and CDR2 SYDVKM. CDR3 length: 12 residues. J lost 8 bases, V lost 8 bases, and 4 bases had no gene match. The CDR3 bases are TGTGCCAGCCGGACAGGGGGCGCGGGCTACACCTTC. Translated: CASRTGGAGYTF.

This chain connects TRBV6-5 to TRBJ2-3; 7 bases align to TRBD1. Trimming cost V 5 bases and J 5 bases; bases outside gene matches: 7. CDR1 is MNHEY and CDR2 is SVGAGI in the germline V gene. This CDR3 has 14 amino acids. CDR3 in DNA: TGTGCCAGCAGTACGACAGGGAATGAAGATACGCAGTATTTT. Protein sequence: CASSTTGNEDTQYF.

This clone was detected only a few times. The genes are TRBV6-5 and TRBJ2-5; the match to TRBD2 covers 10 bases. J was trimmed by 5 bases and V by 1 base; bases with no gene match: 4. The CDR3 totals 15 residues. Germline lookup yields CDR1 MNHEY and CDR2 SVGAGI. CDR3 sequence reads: CASSYWLAGEETQYF. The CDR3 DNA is TGTGCCAGCAGTTACTGGCTAGCGGGGGAGGAGACCCAGTACTTC.

In DNA form, the CDR3 reads TGTGCCAGCAGTTACTCGAATAGTACAGGCGAGAACACTGAAGCTTTCTTT. This gives the protein CASSYSNSTGENTEAFF. The chain carries TRBV6-7 and TRBJ1-1; possibly TRBD1 for D (5 bases). TRBV6-7 is treated as an ORF (open reading frame) with a function not yet certain. The CDR3 is 17 amino acids. Trimming cost V 0 bases and J 1 base, with 15 bases left between them.

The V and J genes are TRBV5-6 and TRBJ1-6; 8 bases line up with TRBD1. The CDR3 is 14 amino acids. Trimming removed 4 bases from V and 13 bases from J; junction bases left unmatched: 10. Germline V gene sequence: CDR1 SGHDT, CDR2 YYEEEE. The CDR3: CASSRGQARAPLHF. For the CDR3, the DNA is TGTGCCAGCAGCCGGGGACAGGCCAGGGCGCCCCTCCACTTT. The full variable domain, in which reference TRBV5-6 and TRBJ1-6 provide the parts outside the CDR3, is DAGVTQSPTHLIKTRGQQVTLRCSPKSGHDTVSWYQQALGQGPQFIFQYYEEEERQRGNFPDRFSGHQFPNYSSELNVNALLLGDSALYLCASSRGQARAPLHFGNGTRLTVT.

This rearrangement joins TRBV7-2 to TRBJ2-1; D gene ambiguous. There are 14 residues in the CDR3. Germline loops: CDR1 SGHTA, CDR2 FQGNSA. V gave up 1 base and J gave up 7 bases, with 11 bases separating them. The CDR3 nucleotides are TGTGCCAGCAGCTTAGTGCCCGGTGAGAATGAGCAGTTCTTC. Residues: CASSLVPGENEQFF.

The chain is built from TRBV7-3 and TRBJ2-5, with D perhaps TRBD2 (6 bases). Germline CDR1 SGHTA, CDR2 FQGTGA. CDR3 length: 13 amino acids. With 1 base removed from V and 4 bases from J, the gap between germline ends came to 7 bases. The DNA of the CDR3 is TGTGCCAGCAGCTTAATGGGGGGAGAGACCCAGTACTTC. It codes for CASSLMGGETQYF.

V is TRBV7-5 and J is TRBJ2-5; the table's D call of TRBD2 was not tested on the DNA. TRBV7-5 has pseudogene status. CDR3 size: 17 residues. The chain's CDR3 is CARSLVSGDGAKETQYF. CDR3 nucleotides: TGTGCCAGAAGCTTAGTATCCGGGGATGGAGCCAAAGAGACCCAGTACTTC.

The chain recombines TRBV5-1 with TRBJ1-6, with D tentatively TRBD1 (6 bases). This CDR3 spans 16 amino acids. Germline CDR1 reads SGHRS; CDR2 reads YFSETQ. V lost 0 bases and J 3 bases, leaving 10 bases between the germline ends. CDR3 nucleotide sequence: TGCGCCAGCAGCTTGGTAGCAGGGGACTATAATTCACCCCTCCACTTT. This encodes CASSLVAGDYNSPLHF.

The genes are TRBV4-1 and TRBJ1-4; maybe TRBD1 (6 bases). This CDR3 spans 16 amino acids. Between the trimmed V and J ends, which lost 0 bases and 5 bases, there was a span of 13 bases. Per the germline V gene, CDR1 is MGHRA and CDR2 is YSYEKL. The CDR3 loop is CASSQEGALLNEKLFF. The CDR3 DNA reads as TGCGCCAGCAGCCAAGAGGGGGCTCTGTTAAATGAAAAACTGTTTTTT.

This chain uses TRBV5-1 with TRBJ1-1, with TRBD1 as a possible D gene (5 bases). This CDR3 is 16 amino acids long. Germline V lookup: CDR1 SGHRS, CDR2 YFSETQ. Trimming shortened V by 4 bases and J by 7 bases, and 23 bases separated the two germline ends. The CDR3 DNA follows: TGCGCCAGCAGCCTGGGGGAGGGAGGAAGATGGTTTGAAGCTTTCTTT. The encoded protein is CASSLGEGGRWFEAFF.

The DNA for the CDR3 is TGTGCCAGCTCACCGGCAGGGATATCTGGAAACACCATATATTTT. Amino acids: CASSPAGISGNTIYF. The genes are TRBV18 and TRBJ1-3; a weak D match, TRBD1 (5 bases). Germline V gene lookup returns CDR1 KGHSH and CDR2 LQKENI. V was pared by 3 bases and J by 1 base, with 10 bases between. The CDR3 sequence is 15 residues long.